These 25 T cell receptor beta chains came from one sample sequenced in a study of shared clonotypes between healthy human individuals. Here immunoSEQ multiplex PCR was the method, and the copy in TCRdb shows in-frame clones only, minus some. The table records fewer than 1.6 million clones, 97% to 99% of them present only once. The sample comprised naive CD4+ T cells sorted from blood. Specified subset: CD45RA+ positively selected. The source is a man aged 25-45 years in good health.

This chain uses TRBV7-9 with TRBJ2-1; D is ambiguous. The CDR3 totals 13 residues. V was trimmed by 5 bases and J by 4 bases, leaving 9 bases between them. Germline V gene lookup returns CDR1 SEHNR and CDR2 FQNEAQ (reference sequence). CDR3 protein: CASSPRIYNEQFF. The CDR3 DNA reads TGTGCCAGCAGCCCCCGGATATACAATGAGCAGTTCTTC. The whole variable domain, remainder taken from reference TRBV7-9 and TRBJ2-1, is DTGVSQNPRHKITKRGQNVTFRCDPISEHNRLYWYRQTLGQGPEFLTYFQNEAQLEKSRLLSDRFSAERPKGSFSTLEIQRTEQGDSAMYLCASSPRIYNEQFFGPGTRLTVL.

Comment on this clone: The same CDR3 also results from other DNA sequences found in this sample. The rearrangement uses TRBV11-2 and TRBJ2-6; D remains ambiguous. This CDR3 comprises 14 residues. The V gene lost 4 bases and the J gene lost 0 bases, with 4 bases spanning the gap. Germline lookup yields CDR1 SGHAT and CDR2 FQNNGV. The CDR3 sequence: CASSSLSGANVLTF. In DNA form, the CDR3 reads TGTGCCAGCAGCTCCCTCTCTGGGGCCAACGTCCTGACTTTC.

This clone was detected once. The chain carries TRBV29-1 and TRBJ2-4, with a possible D match to TRBD2 (6 bases). The CDR3 loop spans 12 amino acids. Looked up from germline, CDR1 is SQVTM and CDR2 is ANQGSEA. V was shortened by 7 bases and J by 5 bases, with 12 bases between the two germline ends. The CDR3 coding sequence is TGCAGCGGGGGCGGGGTACAAAACATTCAGTACTTC. It is translated as CSGGGVQNIQYF.

The V gene is TRBV7-6, the J gene TRBJ2-7; D is possibly TRBD2 (6 bases). The V end was cut by 5 bases, the J end by 4 bases, with 15 bases between. The CDR3 contains 14 residues. CDR1 SGHVS and CDR2 FNYEAQ come from the germline V gene. For the CDR3, the DNA is TGTGCCAGCAGCCTGGGATTGGAGGGATACGAGCAGTACTTC. The encoded protein is CASSLGLEGYEQYF.

This chain uses TRBV5-1 with TRBJ2-7; 9 bases agree with TRBD1. Germline lookup yields CDR1 SGHRS and CDR2 YFSETQ. The trim removed 2 bases at V and 7 bases at J, leaving 10 bases unmatched. The CDR3 has 15 amino acids. The chain's CDR3 is CASSFGRQGGYEQYF. The CDR3 DNA reads as TGCGCCAGCAGCTTTGGTCGACAGGGGGGATATGAGCAGTACTTC.

V and J are TRBV2 and TRBJ2-3; no reliable D call. Trimming pared 10 bases from V and 2 bases from J, leaving 13 bases between. The CDR3 runs to 13 residues. Germline V CDR1 and CDR2: SNHLY, FYNNEI. CDR3: CAKHGRNTDTQYF. CDR3 nucleotides: TGTGCCAAGCACGGACGGAACACAGATACGCAGTATTTT.

The V and J genes are TRBV25-1 and TRBJ2-3; 9 positions match TRBD2. Unmatched junction bases numbered 9, after V lost 4 bases and J lost 4 bases. The CDR3 covers 16 residues. Germline V gene sequence: CDR1 MGHDK, CDR2 SYGVNS. CDR3 DNA sequence: TGTGCCAGCAGTGTTGTGGCGGGAGGGCGCGCAGATACGCAGTATTTT. Protein product: CASSVVAGGRADTQYF.

As regards this clone: The sample has other DNA sequences that encode this CDR3 too. The V and J genes are TRBV28 and TRBJ2-7, with D perhaps given as TRBD1 or TRBD2 (5 bases each). With 9 bases removed from V and 2 bases from J, the gap between germline ends came to 8 bases. Germline V gene lookup returns CDR1 MDHEN and CDR2 SYDVKM. This CDR3 contains 11 residues. The CDR3 protein is CASGTAYEQYF. CDR3 coding DNA: TGTGCCAGTGGGACCGCCTACGAGCAGTACTTC.

The chain joins TRBV19 to TRBJ2-3; TRBD1 matches at 12 bases. This CDR3 region has 16 residues. Per the germline V gene, CDR1 is LNHDA and CDR2 is SQIVND (reference sequence). Trimming took 6 bases from V and 2 from J; bases not matched to a gene: 6. The CDR3 is CASRGQGAAFTDTQYF. CDR3 bases: TGTGCCAGTAGGGGACAGGGGGCAGCCTTCACAGATACGCAGTATTTT.

The V call is TRBV6-6, the J call TRBJ1-4, with D possibly matching TRBD1 (5 bases). The CDR3 extends over 16 amino acids. Trimming cost V 0 bases and J 6 bases, with 14 bases left between them. Germline V CDR1 and CDR2: MNHNY, SVGAGI (reference sequence). DNA of the CDR3: TGTGCCAGCAGTTACTCGGAACAGGATTACGATGAAAAACTGTTTTTT. Amino acids: CASSYSEQDYDEKLFF.

The rearrangement links TRBV21-1 to TRBJ2-7; TRBD2, the table's D call, lacks a check against the DNA. TRBV21-1 is reported as a pseudogene. This CDR3 spans 15 amino acids. The CDR3 protein is CASSTTSAGSYEQYF. In DNA form, the CDR3 reads TGTGCCAGCAGCACTACTAGCGCCGGAAGCTACGAGCAGTACTTC.

The gene calls are TRBV2 and TRBJ1-2; 10 positions agree with TRBD1. Germline V gives CDR1 SNHLY, CDR2 FYNNEI. J was trimmed by 4 bases and V by 7 bases; bases with no gene match: 12. This CDR3 comprises 16 residues. CDR3 bases: TGTGCCAGCACCCAAGGGCCCGGGACAGGGGTCTATGGCTACACCTTC. Its protein product is CASTQGPGTGVYGYTF.

The V call is TRBV20-1, the J call TRBJ2-7; D uncertain. Germline CDR1 is DFQATT and CDR2 is SNEGSKA (reference sequence). The ends were cut back, 6 bases at V and 7 bases at J, with 10 bases in the middle. This CDR3 is built from 10 residues. This CDR3 is CSAVYGEQYF. The CDR3 region has the DNA TGCAGTGCAGTATACGGAGAGCAGTACTTC.

This sequence joins TRBV5-1 and TRBJ1-4, with D possibly matching TRBD1 (6 bases). The CDR3 spans 15 residues. The germline V gene encodes CDR1 SGHRS and CDR2 YFSETQ. V lost 0 bases and J lost 8, with 14 bases in between. CDR3: CASSLAGGLGEKLFF. For the CDR3, the DNA is TGCGCCAGCAGCTTGGCCGGGGGCCTCGGAGAAAAACTGTTTTTT.

The chain links TRBV6-5 to TRBJ2-7, with TRBD2 as a possible D gene (5 bases). The length of the CDR3 is 15 residues. Trimming cost V 2 bases and J 7 bases, with 18 bases left between them. The V gene's germline CDR1 is MNHEY and CDR2 SVGAGI. Here the CDR3 reads CASSYPSSGRGEQYF. In nucleotides, the CDR3 is TGTGCCAGCAGTTACCCGTCTTCTGGTCGGGGAGAGCAGTACTTC.

This chain joins TRBV18 and TRBJ1-2; maybe TRBD1 (5 bases). The CDR3 has 12 amino acids. V dropped 4 bases and J dropped 6 bases, with 9 bases sitting between them. The germline V gene has CDR1 KGHSH and CDR2 LQKENI. CDR3 in DNA: TGTGCCAGCTCACGGGGACTTGATGGCTACACCTTC. The encoded protein is CASSRGLDGYTF.

In DNA form, the CDR3 reads TGTGCCAGCAGTCCACTGGACAGGGGTTACGAGCAGTACTTC. It specifies CASSPLDRGYEQYF. The V and J genes are TRBV27 and TRBJ2-7; 9 nucleotides agree with TRBD1. CDR1 and CDR2 from the germline V gene are MNHEY and SMNVEV (reference sequence). This CDR3 contains 14 residues. V lost 5 bases, J lost 4 bases, and 6 bases stayed unmatched.

V and J are TRBV11-2 and TRBJ2-7; tentatively, D is TRBD1 (6 bases). Trimming shortened V by 0 bases and J by 0 bases, and 9 bases separated the two germline ends. Looked up from germline, CDR1 is SGHAT and CDR2 is FQNNGV. The CDR3 has 15 amino acids. The CDR3 here is CASSLEGGFSYEQYF. The CDR3 bases are TGTGCCAGCAGCTTAGAAGGGGGTTTCTCCTACGAGCAGTACTTC.

This clone was seen only once. The chain combines TRBV15 with TRBJ1-1; TRBD1 agrees at 8 bases. The CDR3 has 15 residues. Germline V gene data show CDR1 as LNHNV and CDR2 as YYDKDF (reference sequence). V trimming: 7 bases; J trimming: 4 bases; junction bases outside the gene matches: 11. DNA for the CDR3: TGTGCCACCATAAATGGCAGGGGGCGATTCACTGAAGCTTTCTTT. It encodes CATINGRGRFTEAFF.

On this clone: The same CDR3 can be traced to other DNA sequences in this sample. This chain connects TRBV19 to TRBJ1-1; no reliable D call. CDR1 is LNHDA, CDR2 SQIVND, per germline (reference sequence). This CDR3 contains 13 residues. The V and J ends lost 1 base and 1 base respectively, with 4 bases between them. CDR3 nucleotides: TGTGCCAGTAGTATAGGCCCGAACACTGAAGCTTTCTTT. It specifies CASSIGPNTEAFF.

This clone was seen once. The chain links TRBV9 to TRBJ2-1; 11 bases match TRBD2. The CDR3 runs 16 residues. Germline V CDR1 and CDR2: SGDLS, YYNGEE. Germline trimming cut 3 bases from V and 7 bases from J; bases unmatched to any gene: 9. The CDR3 region is CASSEKLAGGRNEQFF. CDR3 sequence (DNA): TGTGCCAGCAGCGAGAAGCTAGCGGGAGGTAGAAATGAGCAGTTCTTC. Filled out from reference TRBV9 and TRBJ2-1, the complete variable domain reads DSGVTQTPKHLITATGQRVTLRCSPRSGDLSVYWYQQSLDQGLQFLIQYYNGEERAKGNILERFSAQQFPDLHSELNLSSLELGDSALYFCASSEKLAGGRNEQFFGPGTRLTVL.

The chain uses TRBV30 and TRBJ1-2, with 7 bases lining up with TRBD1. Germline V gene lookup returns CDR1 GTSNPN and CDR2 SVGIG (reference sequence). V lost 1 base to trimming and J lost 3 bases; unmatched junction nucleotides: 2. CDR3 size: 13 residues. The CDR3 spells CAWSGGQDYGYTF. The CDR3 nucleotides read TGTGCCTGGAGTGGAGGACAGGACTATGGCTACACCTTC.

The CDR3 bases are TGTGCCAGTAGACTCGTGGGGGAAGCGAACACCGGGGAGCTGTTTTTT. Residues: CASRLVGEANTGELFF. The rearrangement links TRBV19 to TRBJ2-2, with D perhaps matching TRBD1 or TRBD2 (5 bases each). Looked up from germline, CDR1 is LNHDA and CDR2 is SQIVND (reference sequence). Trimming shortened V by 6 bases and J by 0 bases, and 14 bases separated the two germline ends. The CDR3 length is 16 residues.

With respect to this clone: Distinct nucleotide sequences in the sample also encode this CDR3. This CDR3 reads CASSSYYEQYF. The CDR3 nucleotides read TGTGCCAGCAGTTCCTATTACGAGCAGTACTTC. The V gene is TRBV28, the J gene TRBJ2-7; D is unclear. The CDR3 covers 11 residues. The germline gives CDR1 MDHEN, CDR2 SYDVKM. Trimming left V 4 bases short and J 4 bases short, with 5 bases between.

This chain links TRBV19 with TRBJ1-2; D ambiguous. The CDR3 loop spans 12 amino acids. V was cut by 6 bases and J by 4 bases, with 9 bases left in between. Germline V gives CDR1 LNHDA, CDR2 SQIVND (reference sequence). The CDR3 protein is CASSLLTYGYTF. Here the CDR3 DNA reads TGTGCCAGTAGCCTCTTAACCTATGGCTACACCTTC.